The clone carrying this T cell receptor (beta chain) was found many times. TCRdb redid the calling of the 5' RACE reads with MiXCR, one entry per CDR3 protein. Of more than 35,000 distinct CDR3 sequences in the sample, 3% to 4.5% were seen once. The data were obtained in a study of early T cells in non-severe SARS-CoV-2 infection. Germline assignment: CDR1 MNHEY and CDR2 SVGEGT. V was clipped by 3 bases and J by 2 bases, with 14 bases between them. This CDR3 is 16 amino acids long. The origin of this receptor is an adult who was a healthcare worker with PCR-confirmed SARS-CoV-2 infection or an uninfected control (not recorded which). Sequencing used whole blood. The chain couples TRBV6-2 or TRBV6-3 to TRBJ1-5; D is ambiguous. The CDR3 DNA reads TGTGCCAGCAGTTATCTTTCTTCGAGCGGCAATCAGCCCCAGCATTTT. This sequence encodes CASSYLSSSGNQPQHF.